The clone carrying this TCR beta chain was counted a few times. The antigen remains unidentified. TCRdb processed the RT-PCR reads anew with MiXCR; each CDR3 protein has one entry. Of hundreds of thousands of distinct CDR3 sequences listed, approximately 14% are singletons. The source of the sample is a study of response to subunit inactivated influenza vaccine. Findings and limits, study-wide: Only a handful of new T cells, the authors suggested, are recruited with each seasonal influenza vaccination.

This CDR3 has 16 residues. Losses at the gene ends were 4 bases for V and 2 bases for J; bases not matched to a gene: 5. This chain uses TRBV12-3 or TRBV12-4 with TRBJ2-1, with 10 bases that match TRBD2. The source of this sequence is a middle-aged man who received an inactivated influenza vaccine. Sequenced here: PBMCs from blood, sampled 14 days before vaccination. The CDR3 region is CASSSFSGRAYNEQFF. CDR3 DNA: TGTGCCAGCAGTTCTTTCAGCGGGAGGGCCTACAATGAGCAGTTCTTC.